The rows below give T cell receptor beta chains drawn from one sample of a study of OX40 agonist ivuxolimab in advanced cancers. Data came from immunoSEQ multiplex PCR; TCRdb stores just in-frame clones and leaves some out. Of 50,000 to 85,000 clones listed, 75% to 90% were seen once; the top ten hold 4%. Source: CD4+ or CD8+ T cells sorted from blood, taken in a trial of the OX40 agonist ivuxolimab. These receptor sequences come from an adult with an advanced solid tumor such as melanoma, head and neck, liver or kidney cancer. Both conserved end residues are part of each CDR3. D genes are given only for firm matches. For some rows the clone size is stated as once, few or many, or as a class when expanded; others skip it.

D gene: TRBD2; J gene: TRBJ2-1; clone size: -; V gene: TRBV7-9; CDR3 DNA: TGTGCCAGCAGCTTAGGTGGGGGGACTAGCGACCGCTACAATGAGCAGTTCTTC; CDR3 protein: CASSLGGGTSDRYNEQFF
D gene: -; J gene: TRBJ2-7; clone size: -; V gene: TRBV10-1; CDR3 DNA: TGCGCCAGCCAGGGGGAGGGCCGTGGCGAGCAGTACTTC; CDR3 protein: CASQGEGRGEQYF
D gene: TRBD1; J gene: TRBJ2-3; clone size: -; V gene: TRBV5-1; CDR3 DNA: TGCGCCAGCAGCGGGGGACAGGGGGTAGGTACGCAGTATTTT; CDR3 protein: CASSGGQGVGTQYF
D gene: TRBD2; J gene: TRBJ2-2; clone size: -; V gene: TRBV5-4; CDR3 DNA: TGTGCCAGCAGCTTGAAGGCCCTAGCGGTTACCGGGGAGCTGTTTTTT; CDR3 protein: CASSLKALAVTGELFF
D gene: -; J gene: TRBJ1-6; clone size: few; V gene: TRBV6-5; CDR3 DNA: TGTGCCAGCAGGTTGAGTGGACCCCTCCACTTT; CDR3 protein: CASRLSGPLHF
D gene: -; J gene: TRBJ2-5; clone size: -; V gene: TRBV7-2; CDR3 DNA: TGTGCCAGCAGCCAGTCGGGGTTCCAGGGGACCCAGTACTTC; CDR3 protein: CASSQSGFQGTQYF
D gene: -; J gene: TRBJ1-5; clone size: -; V gene: TRBV6-1; CDR3 DNA: TGTGCCAGCACCTGGACGGGTTATCAGCCCCAGCATTTT; CDR3 protein: CASTWTGYQPQHF
D gene: TRBD1; J gene: TRBJ2-1; clone size: -; V gene: TRBV6-6; CDR3 DNA: TGTGCCAGCAGCACCGGCTCGGGACAGGGGGTAAGGGAGCAGTTCTTC; CDR3 protein: CASSTGSGQGVREQFF
D gene: -; J gene: TRBJ1-2; clone size: -; V gene: TRBV6-5; CDR3 DNA: TGTGCCAGCACCATCAGTCCTAACTATGGCTACACCTTC; CDR3 protein: CASTISPNYGYTF
D gene: -; J gene: TRBJ2-1; clone size: -; V gene: TRBV10-3; CDR3 DNA: TGTGCCATCAGCTACGACCCGGGGGATGAGCAGTTCTTC; CDR3 protein: CAISYDPGDEQFF
D gene: TRBD1; J gene: TRBJ1-1; clone size: -; V gene: TRBV5-1; CDR3 DNA: TGCGCCAGCAGCCCCGGGACAGGGAACACTGAAGCTTTCTTT; CDR3 protein: CASSPGTGNTEAFF
D gene: -; J gene: TRBJ1-2; clone size: once; V gene: TRBV7-9; CDR3 DNA: TGTGCCAGCAGCCTAATTGCACAGGGAGAGGGCTACACCTTC; CDR3 protein: CASSLIAQGEGYTF
D gene: -; J gene: TRBJ2-1; clone size: once; V gene: TRBV2; CDR3 DNA: TGTGCCAGCAGTGAAAAGGCAGGCCTAAACTCCTACAATGAGCAGTTCTTC; CDR3 protein: CASSEKAGLNSYNEQFF
D gene: -; J gene: TRBJ2-2; clone size: -; V gene: TRBV6-1; CDR3 DNA: TGTGCCAGCAAGCCGAACACCGGGGAGCTGTTTTTT; CDR3 protein: CASKPNTGELFF
D gene: TRBD1; J gene: TRBJ1-1; clone size: -; V gene: TRBV5-6; CDR3 DNA: TGTGCCAGCAGCTTGGGTGAGGGGGCCGGTGAAGCTTTCTTT; CDR3 protein: CASSLGEGAGEAFF
D gene: -; J gene: TRBJ1-6; clone size: -; V gene: TRBV2; CDR3 DNA: TGTGCCAGCAGCCAGAATAGGGCCTCTTATAATTCACCCCTCCACTTT; CDR3 protein: CASSQNRASYNSPLHF
D gene: -; J gene: TRBJ1-5; clone size: -; V gene: TRBV7-9; CDR3 DNA: TGTGCCAGCAGCTTAGAAAGTCTCCAGCCCCAGCATTTT; CDR3 protein: CASSLESLQPQHF
D gene: TRBD1; J gene: TRBJ2-7; clone size: -; V gene: TRBV5-4; CDR3 DNA: TGTGCCAGCAGCTTGGAGGACAGGGGGCGAGAGCAGTACTTC; CDR3 protein: CASSLEDRGREQYF
D gene: TRBD1; J gene: TRBJ1-1; clone size: -; V gene: TRBV7-9; CDR3 DNA: TGTGCCAGCAGCTTAGGGGCTGGGGGGACAGGGACGACTGAAGCTTTCTTT; CDR3 protein: CASSLGAGGTGTTEAFF
D gene: -; J gene: TRBJ1-1; clone size: -; V gene: TRBV7-3; CDR3 DNA: TGTGCCAGCAGCTTACACCTGAACACTGAAGCTTTCTTT; CDR3 protein: CASSLHLNTEAFF
D gene: -; J gene: TRBJ2-7; clone size: -; V gene: TRBV6-1; CDR3 DNA: TGTGCCAGCAGTGAGGGGAGCTACGAGCAGTACTTC; CDR3 protein: CASSEGSYEQYF
D gene: -; J gene: TRBJ2-3; clone size: -; V gene: TRBV6-5; CDR3 DNA: TGTGCCAGCAGTTACGGGATAGGAGCCCACACAGATACGCAGTATTTT; CDR3 protein: CASSYGIGAHTDTQYF
D gene: -; J gene: TRBJ1-1; clone size: -; V gene: TRBV6-6; CDR3 DNA: TGTGCCAGCAGTCCCTTACCGGACACAGAAGCTTTCTTT; CDR3 protein: CASSPLPDTEAFF
D gene: TRBD2; J gene: TRBJ2-1; clone size: -; V gene: TRBV4-1; CDR3 DNA: TGCGCCAGCAGGGAAAGTTCTCTGGGACTAGCTGGGGATGAGCAGTTCTTC; CDR3 protein: CASRESSLGLAGDEQFF
D gene: -; J gene: TRBJ1-2; clone size: -; V gene: TRBV7-9; CDR3 DNA: TGTGCCAGCAGCTTCGGGGACTCGGGCTATGGCTACACCTTC; CDR3 protein: CASSFGDSGYGYTF
D gene: TRBD1; J gene: TRBJ2-3; clone size: -; V gene: TRBV20-1; CDR3 DNA: TGCAGTGCAGGACAGGTTACGCAGTATTTT; CDR3 protein: CSAGQVTQYF
D gene: -; J gene: TRBJ2-1; clone size: -; V gene: TRBV7-3; CDR3 DNA: TGTGCCAGCAGCCGGGACTCCTACAATGAGCAGTTCTTC; CDR3 protein: CASSRDSYNEQFF
D gene: -; J gene: TRBJ1-1; clone size: -; V gene: TRBV29-1; CDR3 DNA: TGCAGCGTTGAGGTTAGTTTGGACACTGAAGCTTTCTTT; CDR3 protein: CSVEVSLDTEAFF
D gene: TRBD1; J gene: TRBJ1-2; clone size: -; V gene: TRBV6-5; CDR3 DNA: TGTGCCAGCTCCTCCAAGGGGACAGGGAGTGGCTACACCTTC; CDR3 protein: CASSSKGTGSGYTF
D gene: TRBD2; J gene: TRBJ2-3; clone size: -; V gene: TRBV27; CDR3 DNA: TGTGCCAGCAAATTTACTAGCGCAGGAGATACGCAGTATTTT; CDR3 protein: CASKFTSAGDTQYF
D gene: -; J gene: TRBJ1-3; clone size: -; V gene: TRBV19; CDR3 DNA: TGTGCCAGTAGTATGACCCAGAACTCTGGAAACACCATATATTTT; CDR3 protein: CASSMTQNSGNTIYF
D gene: -; J gene: TRBJ1-2; clone size: -; V gene: TRBV6-1; CDR3 DNA: TGTGCCAGCAGTGTGAGGGAGGGGTATGGCTACACCTTC; CDR3 protein: CASSVREGYGYTF
D gene: -; J gene: TRBJ2-5; clone size: -; V gene: TRBV11-3; CDR3 DNA: TGTGCCAGCAGCTTAGGATCAGGGGTCGTGGAGACCCAGTACTTC; CDR3 protein: CASSLGSGVVETQYF
D gene: -; J gene: TRBJ1-3; clone size: once; V gene: TRBV2; CDR3 DNA: TGTGCCAGCAGTGCTGGGGGGCCCTCTGGAAACACCATATATTTT; CDR3 protein: CASSAGGPSGNTIYF
D gene: -; J gene: TRBJ2-3; clone size: medium-sized; V gene: TRBV19; CDR3 DNA: TGTGCCAGTAGTGGAGGGGGCACTACGCAGTATTTT; CDR3 protein: CASSGGGTTQYF
D gene: TRBD2; J gene: TRBJ2-1; clone size: -; V gene: TRBV5-1; CDR3 DNA: TGCGCCAGCACCGGGAGGGTAGGGAATGAGCAGTTCTTC; CDR3 protein: CASTGRVGNEQFF
D gene: -; J gene: TRBJ2-3; clone size: -; V gene: TRBV5-4; CDR3 DNA: TGTGCCAGCAGCTTTGCTATCGGCCTCGTACCAGATACGCAGTATTTT; CDR3 protein: CASSFAIGLVPDTQYF
D gene: TRBD2; J gene: TRBJ2-1; clone size: -; V gene: TRBV5-1; CDR3 DNA: TGCGCCAGCAGCTTCTTAGCGGGAGCCGTCGGTGAGCAGTTCTTC; CDR3 protein: CASSFLAGAVGEQFF
D gene: -; J gene: TRBJ2-2; clone size: -; V gene: TRBV11-1; CDR3 DNA: TGTGCCAGCAGCTTAGCTGGCACCGGGGAGCTGTTTTTT; CDR3 protein: CASSLAGTGELFF
D gene: -; J gene: TRBJ1-3; clone size: -; V gene: TRBV9; CDR3 DNA: TGTGCCAGCAGCGGGGTCCGTACTTCTGGAAACACCATATATTTT; CDR3 protein: CASSGVRTSGNTIYF
D gene: -; J gene: TRBJ1-1; clone size: -; V gene: TRBV28; CDR3 DNA: TGTGCCAGCCGACGGACCGCCGGCGTGAACACTGAAGCTTTCTTT; CDR3 protein: CASRRTAGVNTEAFF
D gene: -; J gene: TRBJ2-3; clone size: -; V gene: TRBV10-2; CDR3 DNA: TGCGCCAGCAGTGAAGTAGGGATAGATACGCAGTATTTT; CDR3 protein: CASSEVGIDTQYF
D gene: -; J gene: TRBJ1-5; clone size: few; V gene: TRBV18; CDR3 DNA: TGTGCCAGCTCATCAGACAGTAATCAGCCCCAGCATTTT; CDR3 protein: CASSSDSNQPQHF
D gene: -; J gene: TRBJ2-6; clone size: once; V gene: TRBV19; CDR3 DNA: TGTGCCAGTAGTGCTACAGGGTCGGGTGGGGCCAACGTCCTGACTTTC; CDR3 protein: CASSATGSGGANVLTF
D gene: -; J gene: TRBJ1-1; clone size: -; V gene: TRBV25-1; CDR3 DNA: TGTGCCAGCAGTGAATTCGGGATTGAAGCTTTCTTT; CDR3 protein: CASSEFGIEAFF
D gene: -; J gene: TRBJ1-5; clone size: -; V gene: TRBV25-1; CDR3 DNA: TGTGCCAGCAGTGACTTGGGGGTCTCTCAGCCCCAGCATTTT; CDR3 protein: CASSDLGVSQPQHF
D gene: -; J gene: TRBJ1-1; clone size: -; V gene: TRBV19; CDR3 DNA: TGTGCCAGTAGTCTAGAGACAGGAAAGCCTGAAGCTTTCTTT; CDR3 protein: CASSLETGKPEAFF
D gene: -; J gene: TRBJ2-3; clone size: once; V gene: TRBV7-2; CDR3 DNA: TGTGCCAGCAACCTCGCAGGGGGCACAGATACGCAGTATTTT; CDR3 protein: CASNLAGGTDTQYF
D gene: -; J gene: TRBJ1-1; clone size: many; V gene: TRBV6-4; CDR3 DNA: TGTGCCAGCAGAGTACAGGGCGGAAGCACTGAAGCTTTCTTT; CDR3 protein: CASRVQGGSTEAFF
D gene: -; J gene: TRBJ2-1; clone size: -; V gene: TRBV5-1; CDR3 DNA: TGCGCCAGCAAGGGGGACTGGACCTACAATGAGCAGTTCTTC; CDR3 protein: CASKGDWTYNEQFF